Described below is a single TCR beta chain sequence and its context. The method was immunoSEQ multiplex PCR; TCRdb's version includes in-frame clones alone and lacks a portion of them. This sample yields tens of thousands of clones, of which 88% are seen a single time; roughly an eighth belongs to the top ten. These data belong to a study of control samples from healthy donors and cancer patients. This CDR3 is 15 amino acids long. Trimming left V 5 bases short and J 0 bases short, with 10 bases between. Germline CDR1 is LNHDA and CDR2 is SQIVND (reference sequence). This chain connects TRBV19 to TRBJ2-2; D gene ambiguous. The sequenced sample was blood. This sequence was found in a woman in her sixties or seventies in good health. This CDR3 is CASSFWSTNTGELFF. CDR3 coding DNA: TGTGCCAGTAGTTTCTGGTCAACGAACACCGGGGAGCTGTTTTTT.